The entry that follows covers one TCR beta chain sequence. Its antigen is unidentified. This specimen comes from a study of CD8 T cells in ankylosing spondylitis. Germline V lookup: CDR1 SQVTM, CDR2 ANQGSEA. Between the trimmed V and J ends, which lost 3 bases and 7 bases, there was a span of 19 bases. This CDR3 is built from 15 residues. Molecular-barcoded quantitative 5'-RACE produced these TCR beta libraries. TCRdb re-called the 5' RACE reads with MiXCR, one entry per CDR3 protein. This table has 650,000 to 800,000 distinct CDR3 sequences, roughly 19% appearing once. The study, taken as a whole, reports: Before this, some motif variants had been reported in reactive arthritis synovial fluid and blood. Seemingly distinctive of ankylosing spondylitis blood was a TCR beta motif formed by eight highly homologous variants.

J is TRBJ2-1 and V is TRBV29-1; tentatively, D is TRBD1 or TRBD2 (6 bases each). Sequencing input: blood, either unsorted or a sorted T cell fraction (not recorded which). The receptor's source is a male donor with ankylosing spondylitis. CDR3 region: CSVDQAGGVVNEQFF. In DNA, the CDR3 is TGCAGCGTTGATCAGGCCGGGGGCGTAGTTAATGAGCAGTTCTTC.